The 25 T cell receptor beta chains below all came from one sample that was sequenced in a study of a mutant IDH1 vaccine in newly diagnosed glioma. Time point reported: week 47, end of study. In every dose of vaccine, 300 ug of mutant IDH1 20-mer peptide was given alongside topical imiquimod. Only in-frame clones appear in the TCRdb table, and some are missing; sequencing was by immunoSEQ multiplex PCR. The data show some 21,000 clones, roughly 83% seen once. These receptors have no known antigen. Sequencing was performed on PBMCs, taken from a glioma patient whose treatment included an IDH1 peptide vaccine. These receptors came from a man aged 35 to 55 with glioma.

The chain recombines TRBV12-5 with TRBJ1-3; 9 bases are shared with TRBD1. The CDR3 runs 14 residues. The V segment lost 5 bases and the J segment 7 bases; nucleotides outside the gene matches: 6. CDR1 and CDR2 from the germline V gene are LGHNT and FRNRAP. This chain's CDR3 is CASGPTGTGNTIYF. For the CDR3, the DNA is TGTGCTAGTGGTCCCACCGGGACAGGGAACACCATATATTTT.

The V and J genes are TRBV5-8 and TRBJ2-5, with no clear D. The CDR3 sequence is 12 residues long. The V end lost 0 bases, the J end lost 5 bases, and 5 bases lay between the germline ends. Germline loops: CDR1 SGHTS, CDR2 YDEGEE. CDR3 protein: CASSLGTETQYF. Written as DNA, the CDR3 is TGTGCCAGCAGCTTGGGAACGGAGACCCAGTACTTC.

V usage is TRBV5-6 and J usage is TRBJ2-1; D remains ambiguous. The germline V gene has CDR1 SGHDT and CDR2 YYEEEE. The CDR3 sequence is 12 residues long. V lost 3 bases to trimming and J lost 7 bases, with 8 bases between them. The CDR3: CASSWTRNEQFF. In nucleotides, the CDR3 is TGTGCCAGCAGCTGGACCCGGAATGAGCAGTTCTTC.

The genes are TRBV14 and TRBJ2-1, with TRBD2 matching 15 bases. Germline CDR1 and CDR2: SGHDN and FVKESK. Trimming removed 5 bases from V and 10 bases from J; junction bases left unmatched: 12. The CDR3 runs to 17 residues. CDR3 DNA sequence: TGTGCCAGCAGCTCAACCTTGGGACTAGCGGGAGGTAGGGAGCAGTTCTTC. Translated: CASSSTLGLAGGREQFF.

The rearrangement uses TRBV7-9 and TRBJ2-2; a weak D match, TRBD2 (7 bases). This CDR3 region has 17 residues. The V gene's germline CDR1 is SEHNR and CDR2 FQNEAQ (reference sequence). V lost 7 bases, J lost 0 bases, and 18 bases lay in between. CDR3 sequence (DNA): TGTGCCAGCACCTCGGGGGGCGGGACAACGAACACCGGGGAGCTGTTTTTT. This translates into CASTSGGGTTNTGELFF.

Only one count was recorded for this clone. The chain has TRBV6-1 and TRBJ2-1, with 7 nucleotides matching TRBD2. V was clipped by 2 bases and J by 7 bases; unmatched bases: 8. The CDR3 totals 15 residues. Germline V CDR1 and CDR2: MNHNS, SASEGT. CDR3: CASSESGGSGNEQFF. The CDR3 DNA is TGTGCCAGCAGTGAATCGGGCGGGAGCGGTAATGAGCAGTTCTTC.

The rearrangement uses TRBV7-2 and TRBJ1-5; D gene ambiguous. The CDR3 length is 15 residues. The germline gives CDR1 SGHTA, CDR2 FQGNSA. V gave up 1 base and J gave up 8 bases, with 15 bases separating them. CDR3 in amino acids: CASSLEGRDWEPQHF. In DNA form, the CDR3 reads TGTGCCAGCAGCTTAGAAGGGAGGGATTGGGAGCCCCAGCATTTT.

This clone was picked up one time. J is TRBJ2-7 and V is TRBV18, with 8 bases fitting TRBD2. CDR1 KGHSH and CDR2 LQKENI come from the germline V gene. Germline trimming cut 6 bases from V and 5 bases from J; bases unmatched to any gene: 6. There are 13 residues in the CDR3. The CDR3 DNA sequence: TGTGCCAGCTCGGCGGGAGGAGGGGACGAGCAGTACTTC. Translation gives CASSAGGGDEQYF.

This chain links TRBV9 with TRBJ2-5, with D tentatively TRBD1 or TRBD2 (5 bases each). The CDR3 contains 15 residues. Germline CDR1 SGDLS, CDR2 YYNGEE. Deletions cut 0 bases from V and 5 bases from J, with 14 bases between. The CDR3 coding sequence is TGTGCCAGCAGCGTAGATCACGGGGCGAGGGAGACCCAGTACTTC. Translating gives CASSVDHGARETQYF.

This chain links TRBV7-8 with TRBJ1-1; D is undetermined. Trimming pared 4 bases from V and 1 base from J, leaving 7 bases between. CDR1 SGHVS and CDR2 FQNEAQ come from the germline V gene. The length of the CDR3 is 13 residues. CDR3 loop: CASSSTRNTEAFF. DNA for the CDR3: TGTGCCAGCAGCTCCACCCGGAACACTGAAGCTTTCTTT.

This clone was observed a few times. The chain couples TRBV5-1 to TRBJ2-7; 11 bases are shared with TRBD1. The junction had 1 base not matched to a gene; V was cut back by 0 bases and J by 5 bases. The V gene's germline CDR1 is SGHRS and CDR2 YFSETQ. The CDR3 runs 14 residues. CDR3 residues: CASSLGTGGNEQYF. In nucleotides, the CDR3 is TGCGCCAGCAGCTTGGGGACAGGGGGCAACGAGCAGTACTTC.

The chain uses TRBV12-5 and TRBJ2-6; D may be TRBD2 (6 bases). The CDR3 covers 16 residues. Germline values: CDR1 LGHNT, CDR2 FRNRAP. V gave up 2 bases and J gave up 4 bases, with 12 bases separating them. The CDR3 loop is CASGLPEGFGANVLTF. CDR3 nucleotide sequence: TGTGCTAGTGGTTTGCCGGAGGGGTTCGGGGCCAACGTCCTGACTTTC.

The rearrangement joins TRBV27 to TRBJ2-7, with 11 bases identical to TRBD1. With 6 bases clipped from V and 2 bases from J, the junction kept 6 bases outside the gene matches. Germline values: CDR1 MNHEY, CDR2 SMNVEV (reference sequence). The CDR3 is 15 residues long. Written as DNA, the CDR3 is TGTGCCAGCAGAATCGGACAGGGGGCTGCCTACGAGCAGTACTTC. Protein: CASRIGQGAAYEQYF.

The rearrangement joins TRBV9 to TRBJ2-1; D possibly corresponds to TRBD2 (7 bases). In germline, CDR1 is SGDLS, CDR2 YYNGEE. The CDR3 runs to 16 residues. The V and J ends lost 4 bases and 7 bases respectively, with 21 bases between them. The CDR3 region is CASSLGGLIGPNEQFF. CDR3 sequence (DNA): TGTGCCAGCAGCTTGGGGGGGCTGATCGGACCAAATGAGCAGTTCTTC.

This rearrangement joins TRBV29-1 to TRBJ1-1; D call uncertain. There are 11 residues in the CDR3. Germline V gives CDR1 SQVTM, CDR2 ANQGSEA. V lost 6 bases and J lost 5, with 10 bases in between. CDR3 region: CSVTRGTEAFF. The CDR3 DNA reads TGCAGCGTAACCAGAGGAACTGAAGCTTTCTTT.

CDR3 protein: CASSVQGGNEKLFF. The CDR3 DNA sequence: TGTGCCAGCAGCGTTCAGGGAGGTAATGAAAAACTGTTTTTT. The rearrangement uses TRBV9 and TRBJ1-4; D is perhaps TRBD1 (5 bases). CDR1 SGDLS and CDR2 YYNGEE come from the germline V gene. The ends were cut back, 2 bases at V and 4 bases at J, with 9 bases in the middle. The CDR3 has 14 residues.

The CDR3 nucleotides read TGTGCCAGCAGCTTAAGGGCTAGCGGGAGTAGCACAGATACGCAGTATTTT. It specifies CASSLRASGSSTDTQYF. The chain links TRBV7-3 to TRBJ2-3; 10 nucleotides agree with TRBD2. Germline lookup yields CDR1 SGHTA and CDR2 FQGTGA. CDR3 length equals 17 residues. V shed 1 base, J shed 0 bases, and the junction held 4 bases outside the gene matches.

J is TRBJ2-7 and V is TRBV6-6; 12 bases map to TRBD1. Trimming removed 2 bases from V and 4 bases from J; junction bases left unmatched: 6. This CDR3 contains 16 residues. Germline V gene data show CDR1 as MNHNY and CDR2 as SVGAGI (reference sequence). Here the CDR3 DNA reads TGTGCCAGCAGTTACCCCTCGGGACAGGGGGCGTACGAGCAGTACTTC. Its translation: CASSYPSGQGAYEQYF.

V usage is TRBV14 and J usage is TRBJ2-1, with 13 bases identical to TRBD2. The V gene end was trimmed by 3 bases and the J gene end by 8 bases; junction bases not matched to a gene: 13. This CDR3 contains 18 residues. Germline assignment: CDR1 SGHDN and CDR2 FVKESK. The CDR3 region is CASSQLGTGLAGEDEQFF. In nucleotides, the CDR3 is TGTGCCAGCAGCCAGCTAGGGACAGGACTAGCGGGAGAGGATGAGCAGTTCTTC.

This clone has a single count. J is TRBJ1-3 and V is TRBV4-1; D gene unclear. The CDR3 is 16 amino acids. V was clipped by 4 bases and J by 8 bases, with 21 bases between them. Germline loops: CDR1 MGHRA, CDR2 YSYEKL. CDR3 coding DNA: TGCGCCAGCAGCCGGACCACAACACGGGTAGAGGACACCATATATTTT. This encodes CASSRTTTRVEDTIYF.

The V and J genes are TRBV7-9 and TRBJ1-1; no firm D call. There are 14 residues in the CDR3. Trimming took off 1 base at V and 2 bases at J, with 8 bases between the two ends. Per the germline V gene, CDR1 is SEHNR and CDR2 is FQNEAQ (reference sequence). DNA for the CDR3: TGTGCCAGCAGCTTAGTGGCCAGCAACACTGAAGCTTTCTTT. Amino acids: CASSLVASNTEAFF.

J is TRBJ2-3 and V is TRBV4-3; 7 bases are a match to TRBD2. The CDR3 length is 14 residues. Trimming removed 1 base from V and 11 bases from J; junction bases left unmatched: 9. The germline V gene encodes CDR1 LGHNA and CDR2 YSLEER. Here the CDR3 reads CASSQGGEGLRQYF. CDR3 DNA sequence: TGCGCCAGCAGCCAAGGGGGGGAGGGCCTTAGGCAGTATTTT.

This clone appeared a few times. The CDR3 sequence is CATRLGAGRQPQHF. The CDR3 bases are TGTGCCACCAGGCTAGGGGCCGGACGGCAGCCCCAGCATTTT. The rearrangement joins TRBV15 to TRBJ1-5; weak D call: TRBD1 (5 bases). Germline CDR1 and CDR2: LNHNV and YYDKDF (reference sequence). Between the trimmed V and J ends, which lost 6 bases and 7 bases, there was a span of 16 bases. CDR3 size: 14 residues. The whole variable domain, filled in from reference TRBV15 and TRBJ1-5, reads DAMVIQNPRYQVTQFGKPVTLSCSQTLNHNVMYWYQQKSSQAPKLLFHYYDKDFNNEADTPDNFQSRRPNTSFCFLDIRSPGLGDTAMYLCATRLGAGRQPQHFGDGTRLSIL.

The V call is TRBV19, the J call TRBJ1-1, with no clear D. Germline CDR1 LNHDA, CDR2 SQIVND (reference sequence). The CDR3 contains 12 residues. The germline V and J ends were trimmed by 7 bases and 1 base, with 7 bases remaining between them. The CDR3 region has the DNA TGTGCCAGTAACGACAAGAACACTGAAGCTTTCTTT. Protein product: CASNDKNTEAFF.

The J gene is TRBJ2-7, the V gene TRBV7-2; D remains ambiguous. This CDR3 has 11 residues. Germline assignment: CDR1 SGHTA and CDR2 FQGNSA. V lost 5 bases to trimming and J lost 4 bases, with 6 bases between them. The CDR3 DNA sequence: TGTGCCAGCAGCCCCGGATACGAGCAGTACTTC. It specifies CASSPGYEQYF.